This is a list of T cell receptor beta chains from one sample in a study of quantifying T cell responses using KT2 cells. TCRdb re-derived calls from the UMI-ligation and nested PCR reads in MiXCR, one entry per CDR3 protein. The repertoire holds about 32,000 distinct CDR3 sequences, with under 7.5% as singletons. The specimen was PBMCs spiked with cells of the T cell clone KT2. These receptors all stem from a human donor. The CDR3 runs from the conserved cysteine through the conserved F or W. The D gene is left open where the match is weak. Part of the rows lack a size; the others show once, few, many or a class for expanded clones.

clone_size | j_call | d_call | v_call | cdr3_nt | cdr3_aa
many | TRBJ1-2 | TRBD1 | TRBV7-9 | TGTGCCAGCAGTTACGGACAGGCAGTAATCTATGGCTACACCTTC | CASSYGQAVIYGYTF
NA | TRBJ2-1 | TRBD2 | TRBV15 | TGTGCCACCAGCACAGGACTAGAGTTCAATGAGCAGTTCTTC | CATSTGLEFNEQFF
many | TRBJ2-1 | NA | TRBV20-1 | TGCAGTGCTAGGAAACCAGGTGAAGACAATGAGCAGTTCTTC | CSARKPGEDNEQFF
NA | TRBJ1-1 | NA | TRBV6-5 | TGTGCCAGCAGTCCCCGGTTCAGCAGTTCTGAAGCTTTCTTT | CASSPRFSSSEAFF
NA | TRBJ2-7 | TRBD1 | TRBV3-1 | TGTGCCAGCAGCCAACCGTTGGGACAGGGCGTCCACGAGCAGTACTTC | CASSQPLGQGVHEQYF
many | TRBJ1-6 | NA | TRBV7-6 | TGTGCCAGCAGCTTACGTGGGGATTCACCCCTCCACTTT | CASSLRGDSPLHF
few | TRBJ2-1 | TRBD2 | TRBV6-2/TRBV6-3 | TGTGCCAGCAGTTACTGGGATCGAAGTAGCGGGAGTTACAATGAGCAGTTCTTC | CASSYWDRSSGSYNEQFF
many | TRBJ2-3 | NA | TRBV9 | TGTGCCAGCAGCGTATCCGCCCACACAAATACGCAGTATTTT | CASSVSAHTNTQYF
NA | TRBJ1-1 | NA | TRBV11-1 | TGTGCCAGCAGCCCCTGGACGGCGAACACTGAAGCTTTCTTT | CASSPWTANTEAFF
many | TRBJ2-4 | NA | TRBV7-2 | TGTGCCAGCGGCTTGGGAAACATTCAGTACTTC | CASGLGNIQYF
few | TRBJ2-7 | NA | TRBV12-3/TRBV12-4 | TGTGCCAGCAGTTTCTCTGGCCCCTACGAGCAGTACTTC | CASSFSGPYEQYF
many | TRBJ2-1 | TRBD2 | TRBV7-3 | TGTGCCAGCAGCTACCTGACTAGCGGGGTTTCTGAGCAGTTCTTC | CASSYLTSGVSEQFF
NA | TRBJ2-4 | NA | TRBV4-1 | TGCGCCAGCAGCCAAAGGGGGGGGGGAGTCTTCGCCAAAAACATTCAGTACTTC | CASSQRGGGVFAKNIQYF
few | TRBJ2-3 | TRBD2 | TRBV10-3 | TGTGCCATCAGTGGGCCTAGCGGGGGGGCCGGCACAGATACGCAGTATTTT | CAISGPSGGAGTDTQYF
many | TRBJ1-6 | NA | TRBV20-1 | TGCAGTGCTAGAGATCATGGGGGGAATAATTCACCCCTCCACTTT | CSARDHGGNNSPLHF
many | TRBJ1-5 | NA | TRBV2 | TGTGCCAGCAGTGCGTCGGGGATGCAGCCCCAGCATTTT | CASSASGMQPQHF
many | TRBJ2-1 | TRBD1 | TRBV4-2 | TGTGCCAGCAGCCAAGGGACAGGGGGCTACAATGAGCAGTTCTTC | CASSQGTGGYNEQFF
few | TRBJ1-1 | NA | TRBV29-1 | TGCAGCGTTTGGGACATGAACACTGAAGCTTTCTTT | CSVWDMNTEAFF
NA | TRBJ1-2 | NA | TRBV4-1 | TGCGCCAGCAGCTCTGTGGGAGGCTACACCTTC | CASSSVGGYTF
few | TRBJ2-3 | TRBD2 | TRBV24-1 | TGTGCCACCGGAAGACTAGCGGGAGGGCCGGATACGCAGTATTTT | CATGRLAGGPDTQYF
few | TRBJ2-3 | NA | TRBV9 | TGTGCCAGCAGCGTAGAAGGTAGGGGAACAGATACGCAGTATTTT | CASSVEGRGTDTQYF
many | TRBJ2-7 | NA | TRBV12-3/TRBV12-4 | TGTGCCAGCAGTTTACCCCCCGGCTACGAGCAGTACTTC | CASSLPPGYEQYF
NA | TRBJ2-7 | NA | TRBV2 | TGTGCCAGCAGTGAAACGAACGAGCAGTACTTC | CASSETNEQYF
few | TRBJ2-5 | NA | TRBV7-8 | TGTGCCAGCAGCTTAGCGGGCTTGGCGGAGACCCAGTACTTC | CASSLAGLAETQYF
many | TRBJ2-1 | TRBD2 | TRBV2 | TGTGCCAGCAGTGGAGGGACTAGGGGAGGTGAGCAGTTCTTC | CASSGGTRGGEQFF
NA | TRBJ2-7 | NA | TRBV5-5 | TGTGCCAGCAGCTTGGAAGACCGCCTTAGCTACGAGCAGTACTTC | CASSLEDRLSYEQYF
many | TRBJ2-1 | NA | TRBV2 | TGTGCCAGCAGTCGGGTCGAGGGGGGGCCTATCATCTTC | CASSRVEGGPIIF
NA | TRBJ1-2 | TRBD1 | TRBV11-2 | TGTGCCACCAACGTACAGGGGGCTCCTAACTATGGCTACACCTTC | CATNVQGAPNYGYTF
many | TRBJ1-3 | NA | TRBV4-2 | TGTGCCAGCAGCCAAGATACGGCAGGGGGAAACACCATATATTTT | CASSQDTAGGNTIYF
NA | TRBJ1-5 | NA | TRBV24-1 | TGTGCCACCAGTGATTTGAGAGCGAATCAGCCCCAGCATTTT | CATSDLRANQPQHF
few | TRBJ2-7 | NA | TRBV6-1 | TGTGCCACCACCCGGATGATCAGGGAGAAGCGAGAGCAGTACTTC | CATTRMIREKREQYF
few | TRBJ2-3 | TRBD2 | TRBV20-1 | TGCAGTGCTAGAGTAGGAGCCTTTGAGATAGCGGGAGTTTTTACAGATACGCAGTATTTT | CSARVGAFEIAGVFTDTQYF
few | TRBJ1-1 | NA | TRBV3-1 | TGTGCCAGCAGCCGCTCAGCGGGAACTGAAGCTTTCTTT | CASSRSAGTEAFF
NA | TRBJ2-7 | TRBD2 | TRBV2 | TGTGCCAGCAGTGAAGCTGGGGGGGTAAGGTTTTACGAGCAGTACTTC | CASSEAGGVRFYEQYF
many | TRBJ2-3 | NA | TRBV20-1 | TGCAGTGCTGGACTGAGCACAGATACGCAGTATTTT | CSAGLSTDTQYF
NA | TRBJ1-4 | TRBD1 | TRBV11-2 | TGTGCCAGCAGCTTAAGTCGACAGGGGCGTGAAAAACTGTTTTTT | CASSLSRQGREKLFF
NA | TRBJ2-5 | TRBD2 | TRBV20-1 | TGCAGTGCTCAACGGGGACTAGCGCCGCAAGAGACCCAGTACTTC | CSAQRGLAPQETQYF
NA | TRBJ2-4 | NA | TRBV7-9 | TGTGCCAGCAGCTCTCGGGACTTAGTTCAGTACTTC | CASSSRDLVQYF
few | TRBJ2-3 | NA | TRBV29-1 | TGCAGCGTTGAATTCGGGAGCGGCACAGATACGCAGTATTTT | CSVEFGSGTDTQYF
many | TRBJ2-7 | NA | TRBV7-8 | TGTGCCAGCAGCCCTATGGACGGCCCCTACGAGCAGTACTTC | CASSPMDGPYEQYF
NA | TRBJ2-7 | TRBD1 | TRBV7-6 | TGTGCCAGCAGCCCATCTGTAAGGCAGGGGGCTTACGAGCAGTACTTC | CASSPSVRQGAYEQYF
many | TRBJ2-3 | TRBD2 | TRBV5-1 | TGCGCCAGCAGCTTGGGCTTTGCTAGCGGAAACCGGGATACGCAGTATTTT | CASSLGFASGNRDTQYF
many | TRBJ2-7 | NA | TRBV2 | TGTGCCAGCAATTGGCAGGAAGCCTACGAGCAGTACTTC | CASNWQEAYEQYF
many | TRBJ2-1 | TRBD2 | TRBV18 | TGTGCCAGCTCACCGCGGACTAGCGGGGCCTACAATGAGCAGTTCTTC | CASSPRTSGAYNEQFF
many | TRBJ1-6 | NA | TRBV2 | TGTGCCAGCAGTGACGGGGAACCCTATTCACCCCTCCACTTT | CASSDGEPYSPLHF